The sequence of this T cell receptor (beta chain) was determined in a study of blood T cell repertoires in COVID-19. About the research overall: Both acute and convalescent COVID-19 samples were obtained from the United States, Italy and Spain.

This clone appeared a single time. The CDR3 loop spans 13 amino acids. CDR1 SNHLY and CDR2 FYNNEI come from the germline V gene. V lost 7 bases and J lost 5, with 15 bases in between. Repertoires were generated with immunoSEQ multiplex PCR, while TCRdb's copy carries only in-frame clones and drops some. The repertoire holds roughly 50,000 clones, with just over 85% as singletons. The V and J genes are TRBV2 and TRBJ2-7, with D possibly being TRBD1 (6 bases). This receptor was identified in a man between 65 and 85 years old with active COVID-19. The sequenced material came from peripheral blood. The CDR3 sequence: CASKPQGAHEQYF. As DNA, the CDR3 is TGTGCCAGCAAGCCACAGGGAGCACACGAGCAGTACTTC.